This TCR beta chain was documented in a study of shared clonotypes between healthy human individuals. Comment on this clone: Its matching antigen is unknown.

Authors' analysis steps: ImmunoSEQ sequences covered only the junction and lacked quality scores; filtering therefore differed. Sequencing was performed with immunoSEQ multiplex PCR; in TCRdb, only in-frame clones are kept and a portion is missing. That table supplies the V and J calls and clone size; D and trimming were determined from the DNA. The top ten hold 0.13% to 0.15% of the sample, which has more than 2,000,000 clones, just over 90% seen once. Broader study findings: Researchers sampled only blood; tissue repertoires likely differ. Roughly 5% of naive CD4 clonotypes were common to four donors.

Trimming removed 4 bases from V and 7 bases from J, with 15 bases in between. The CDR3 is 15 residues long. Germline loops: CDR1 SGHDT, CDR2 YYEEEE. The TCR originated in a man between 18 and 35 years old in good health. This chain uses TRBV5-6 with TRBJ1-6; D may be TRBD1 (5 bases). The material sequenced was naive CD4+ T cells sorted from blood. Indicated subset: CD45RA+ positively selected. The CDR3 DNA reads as TGTGCCAGCAGCCCGGGGCCGACCAAGAATTCACCCCTCCACTTT. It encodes CASSPGPTKNSPLHF.